The source of this T cell receptor beta chain is a study of T cell responses to AZD1222 COVID-19 vaccine. Some clones are missing from TCRdb's copy, which holds only in-frame ones; the method was immunoSEQ multiplex PCR. The data show more than 150,000 clones, almost 95% seen once. Study-wide results and caveats: Baseline serology detected seropositivity in only six or seven AZD1222 recipients. Epitopes outside B.1.351 and B.1.1.7 mutated regions reportedly drew nearly half of spike TCRs.

The germline V and J ends were trimmed by 3 bases and 0 bases, with 10 bases remaining between them. Germline V gene lookup returns CDR1 SGDLS and CDR2 YYNGEE. The CDR3 spans 16 residues. Concerning this clone: Its antigen is unknown.

The chain links TRBV9 to TRBJ1-6; D not resolved. The clonotype was recovered from an adult in good health. Specimen: peripheral blood, collected on day 0 of AZD1222 vaccination. CDR3 sequence (DNA): TGTGCCAGCAGCGCATACACAAGCTCCTATAATTCACCCCTCCACTTT. Encoded protein: CASSAYTSSYNSPLHF.